Each of the 3 T cell receptor beta chains below was sequenced from the same sample in a study of control samples from healthy donors and cancer patients. The assay was immunoSEQ multiplex PCR, and TCRdb's table has in-frame clones only and misses some. The table shows roughly 140,000 clones, with 93% occurring only once. Source material: blood. Receptor source: a man aged 50-60 years in good health.

The V call is TRBV23-1, the J call TRBJ1-2; a weak D match, TRBD1 (6 bases). TRBV23-1 is assigned to the ORF class and has an uncertain function. The CDR3 loop spans 17 amino acids. V lost 0 bases to trimming and J lost 4 bases, with 18 bases between them. CDR3 bases: TGCGCCAGCAGTCAATCCGGCCCCCTGCAAGGGGGCTATGGCTACACCTTC. Its translation is CASSQSGPLQGGYGYTF.

The chain uses TRBV28 and TRBJ2-7; 9 nucleotides line up with TRBD1. V was pared by 10 bases and J by 3 bases, with 4 bases of the junction left unmatched. The CDR3 runs to 12 residues. Germline CDR1 MDHEN, CDR2 SYDVKM. The CDR3 spells CATTGGVYEQYF. The CDR3 DNA reads as TGTGCCACAACAGGGGGCGTCTACGAGCAGTACTTC. The full variable domain, completed using reference TRBV28 and TRBJ2-7, is DVKVTQSSRYLVKRTGEKVFLECVQDMDHENMFWYRQDPGLGLRLIYFSYDVKMKEKGDIPEGYSVSREKKERFSLILESASTNQTSMYLCATTGGVYEQYFGPGTRLTVT.

The chain uses TRBV30 and TRBJ2-7; D is perhaps TRBD1 (5 bases). The V end was cut by 1 base, the J end by 2 bases, with 21 bases between. This CDR3 contains 17 residues. Germline V gene lookup returns CDR1 GTSNPN and CDR2 SVGIG (reference sequence). CDR3 protein: CAWSGVGLAPRAYEQYF. DNA for the CDR3: TGTGCCTGGAGTGGTGTGGGGCTTGCTCCTAGGGCCTACGAGCAGTACTTC.